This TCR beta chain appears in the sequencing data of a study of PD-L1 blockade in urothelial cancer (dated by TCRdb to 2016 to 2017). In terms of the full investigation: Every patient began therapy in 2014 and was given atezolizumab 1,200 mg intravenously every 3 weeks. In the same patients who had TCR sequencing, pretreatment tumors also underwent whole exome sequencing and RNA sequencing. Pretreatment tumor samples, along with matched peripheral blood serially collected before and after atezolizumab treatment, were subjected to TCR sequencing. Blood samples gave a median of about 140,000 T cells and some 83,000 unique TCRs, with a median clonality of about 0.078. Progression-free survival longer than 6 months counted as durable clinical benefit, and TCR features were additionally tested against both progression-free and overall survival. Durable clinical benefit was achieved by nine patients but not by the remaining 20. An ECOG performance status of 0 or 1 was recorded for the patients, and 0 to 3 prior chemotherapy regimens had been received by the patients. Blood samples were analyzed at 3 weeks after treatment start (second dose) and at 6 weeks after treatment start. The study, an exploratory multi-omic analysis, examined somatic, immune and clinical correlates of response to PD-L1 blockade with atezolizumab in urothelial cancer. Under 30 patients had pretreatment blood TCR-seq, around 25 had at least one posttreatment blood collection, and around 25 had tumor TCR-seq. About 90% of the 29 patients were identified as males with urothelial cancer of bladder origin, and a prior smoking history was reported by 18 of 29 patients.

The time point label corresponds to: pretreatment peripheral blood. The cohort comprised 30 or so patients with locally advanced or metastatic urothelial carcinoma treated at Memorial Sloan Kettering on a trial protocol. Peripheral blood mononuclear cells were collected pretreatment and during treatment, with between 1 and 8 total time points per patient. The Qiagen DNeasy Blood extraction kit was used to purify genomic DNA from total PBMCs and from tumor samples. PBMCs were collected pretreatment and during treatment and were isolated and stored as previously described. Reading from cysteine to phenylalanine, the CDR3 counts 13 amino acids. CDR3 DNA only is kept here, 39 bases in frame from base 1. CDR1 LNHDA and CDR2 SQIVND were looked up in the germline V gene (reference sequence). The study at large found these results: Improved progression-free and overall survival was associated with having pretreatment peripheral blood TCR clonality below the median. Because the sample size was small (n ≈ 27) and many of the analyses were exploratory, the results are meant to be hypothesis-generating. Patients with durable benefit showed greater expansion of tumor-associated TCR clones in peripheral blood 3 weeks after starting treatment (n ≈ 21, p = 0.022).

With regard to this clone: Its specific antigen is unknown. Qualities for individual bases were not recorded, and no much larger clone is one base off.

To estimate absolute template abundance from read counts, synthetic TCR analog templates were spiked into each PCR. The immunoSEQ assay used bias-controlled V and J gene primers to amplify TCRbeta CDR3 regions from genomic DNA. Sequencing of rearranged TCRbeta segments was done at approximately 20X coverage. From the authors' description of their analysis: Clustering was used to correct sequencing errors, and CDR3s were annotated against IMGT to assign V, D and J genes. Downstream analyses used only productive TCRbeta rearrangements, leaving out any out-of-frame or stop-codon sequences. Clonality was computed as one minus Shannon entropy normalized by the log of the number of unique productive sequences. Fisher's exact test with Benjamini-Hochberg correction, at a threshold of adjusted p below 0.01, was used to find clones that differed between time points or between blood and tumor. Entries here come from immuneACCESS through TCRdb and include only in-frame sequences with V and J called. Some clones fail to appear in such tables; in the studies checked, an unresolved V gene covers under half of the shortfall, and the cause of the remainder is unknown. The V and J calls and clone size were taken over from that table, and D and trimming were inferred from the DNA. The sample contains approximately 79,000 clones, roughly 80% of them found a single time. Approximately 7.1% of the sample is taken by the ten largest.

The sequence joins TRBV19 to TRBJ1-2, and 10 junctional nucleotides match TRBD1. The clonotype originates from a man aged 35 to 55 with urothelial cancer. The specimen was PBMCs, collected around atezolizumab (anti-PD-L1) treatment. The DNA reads TGTGCGACGCGGGGACAGGGGATTTTGGGCTACACCTTC. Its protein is CATRGQGILGYTF.